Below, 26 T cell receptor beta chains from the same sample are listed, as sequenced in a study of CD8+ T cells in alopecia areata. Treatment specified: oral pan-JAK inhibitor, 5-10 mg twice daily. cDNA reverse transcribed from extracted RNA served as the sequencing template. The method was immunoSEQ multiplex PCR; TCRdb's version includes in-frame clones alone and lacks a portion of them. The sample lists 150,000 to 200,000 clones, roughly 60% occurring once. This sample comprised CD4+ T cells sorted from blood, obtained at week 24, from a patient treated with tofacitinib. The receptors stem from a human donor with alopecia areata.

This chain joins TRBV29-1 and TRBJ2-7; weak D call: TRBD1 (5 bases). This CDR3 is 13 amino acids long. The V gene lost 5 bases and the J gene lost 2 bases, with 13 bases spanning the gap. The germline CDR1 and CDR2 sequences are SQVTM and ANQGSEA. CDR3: CSVLAGLTYEQYF. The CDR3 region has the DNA TGCAGCGTTCTGGCAGGGTTAACCTACGAGCAGTACTTC.

Written as DNA, the CDR3 is TGTGCCAGCAGCCCCCGTGGGGGACAGATGAACACTGAAGCTTTCTTT. Translation gives CASSPRGGQMNTEAFF. This chain uses TRBV9 with TRBJ1-1; TRBD1 matches 7 bases. This CDR3 is built from 16 residues. Losses at the gene ends were 4 bases for V and 0 bases for J; bases not matched to a gene: 9. CDR1 and CDR2 (germline): SGDLS, YYNGEE.

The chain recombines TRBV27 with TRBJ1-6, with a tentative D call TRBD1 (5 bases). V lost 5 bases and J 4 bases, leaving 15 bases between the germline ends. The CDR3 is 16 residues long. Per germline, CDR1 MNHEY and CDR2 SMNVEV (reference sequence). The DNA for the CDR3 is TGTGCCAGCAGTCCGGTCGGGGGGTTTTATAATTCACCCCTCCACTTT. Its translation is CASSPVGGFYNSPLHF.

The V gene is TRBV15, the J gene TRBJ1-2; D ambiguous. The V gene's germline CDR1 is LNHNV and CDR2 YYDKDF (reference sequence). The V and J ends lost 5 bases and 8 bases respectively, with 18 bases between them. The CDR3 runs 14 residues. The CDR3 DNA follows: TGTGCCACCAGCGGAAACCGGGTTCCGGCGGGCTACACCTTC. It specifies CATSGNRVPAGYTF.

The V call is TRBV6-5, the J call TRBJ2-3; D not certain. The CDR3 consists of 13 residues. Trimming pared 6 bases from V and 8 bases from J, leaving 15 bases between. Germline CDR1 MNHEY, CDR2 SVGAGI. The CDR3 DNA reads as TGTGCCAGCAGCCACCCATCGTCGGGTACGCAGTATTTT. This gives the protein CASSHPSSGTQYF.

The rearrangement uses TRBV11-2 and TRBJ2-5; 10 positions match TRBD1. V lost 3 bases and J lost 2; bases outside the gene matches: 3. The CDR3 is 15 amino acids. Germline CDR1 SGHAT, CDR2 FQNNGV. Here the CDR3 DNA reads TGTGCCAGCAGCTTCGACAGGGGGCGACAAGAGACCCAGTACTTC. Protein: CASSFDRGRQETQYF.

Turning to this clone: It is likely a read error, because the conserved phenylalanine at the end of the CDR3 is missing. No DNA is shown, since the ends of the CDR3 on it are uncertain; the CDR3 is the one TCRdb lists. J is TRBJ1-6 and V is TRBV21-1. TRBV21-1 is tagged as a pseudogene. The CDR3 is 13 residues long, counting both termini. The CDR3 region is CASSTGGDGDVWR.

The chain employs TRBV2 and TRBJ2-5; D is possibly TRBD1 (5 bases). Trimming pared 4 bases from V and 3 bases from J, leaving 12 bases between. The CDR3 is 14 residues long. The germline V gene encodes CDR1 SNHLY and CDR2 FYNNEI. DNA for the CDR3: TGTGCCAGCAGTGGCCCAGGGCTTGAAGAGACCCAGTACTTC. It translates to CASSGPGLEETQYF.

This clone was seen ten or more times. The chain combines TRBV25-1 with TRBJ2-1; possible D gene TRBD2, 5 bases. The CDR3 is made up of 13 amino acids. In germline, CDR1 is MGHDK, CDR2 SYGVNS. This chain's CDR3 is CAVAFSSYNEQFF. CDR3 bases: TGTGCGGTAGCGTTTAGCTCCTACAATGAGCAGTTCTTC.

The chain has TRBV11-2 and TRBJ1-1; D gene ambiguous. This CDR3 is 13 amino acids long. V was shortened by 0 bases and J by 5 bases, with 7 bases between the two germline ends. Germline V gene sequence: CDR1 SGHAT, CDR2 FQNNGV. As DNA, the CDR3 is TGTGCCAGCAGCTTAGAGAGAGGGACTGAAGCTTTCTTT. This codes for CASSLERGTEAFF.

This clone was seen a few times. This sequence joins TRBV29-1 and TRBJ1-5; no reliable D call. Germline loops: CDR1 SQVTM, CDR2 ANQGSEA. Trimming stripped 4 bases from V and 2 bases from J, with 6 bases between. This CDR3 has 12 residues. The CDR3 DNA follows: TGCAGCGTTGTCGCGGGCAATCAGCCCCAGCATTTT. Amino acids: CSVVAGNQPQHF.

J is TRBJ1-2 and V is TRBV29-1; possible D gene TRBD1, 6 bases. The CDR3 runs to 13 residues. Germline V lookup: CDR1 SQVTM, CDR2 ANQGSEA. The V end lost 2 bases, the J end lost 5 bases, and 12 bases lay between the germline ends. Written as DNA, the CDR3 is TGCAGCGTTGAAAGCCAAACAGGGTATGGCTACACCTTC. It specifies CSVESQTGYGYTF.

The CDR3, as DNA: TGTGCCAGCAGTGGGGGAACAGGATCAAATCAGCCCCAGCATTTT. Translation: CASSGGTGSNQPQHF. The chain joins TRBV2 to TRBJ1-5, with D possibly TRBD1 on 5 matching bases. Trimming took 4 bases from V and 4 from J, leaving 14 bases between them. This CDR3 is 15 amino acids long. Looked up from germline, CDR1 is SNHLY and CDR2 is FYNNEI.

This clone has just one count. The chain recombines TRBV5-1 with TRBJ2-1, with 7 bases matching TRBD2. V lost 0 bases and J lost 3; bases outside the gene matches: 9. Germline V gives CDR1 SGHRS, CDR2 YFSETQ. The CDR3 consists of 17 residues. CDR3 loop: CASSLGVGGIYYNEQFF. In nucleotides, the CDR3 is TGCGCCAGCAGCTTGGGAGTCGGGGGGATTTACTACAATGAGCAGTTCTTC.

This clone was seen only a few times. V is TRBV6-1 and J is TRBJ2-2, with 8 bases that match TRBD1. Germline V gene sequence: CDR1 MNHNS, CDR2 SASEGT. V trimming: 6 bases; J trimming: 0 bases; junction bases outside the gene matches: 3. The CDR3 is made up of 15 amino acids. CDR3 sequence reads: CASRPGGSNTGELFF. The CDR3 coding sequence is TGTGCCAGCAGGCCAGGGGGCTCGAACACCGGGGAGCTGTTTTTT.

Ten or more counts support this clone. The CDR3 DNA follows: TGTGCCATCAGTGAGTCGACTGGGGGGAACACCGGGGAGCTGTTTTTT. Its translation is CAISESTGGNTGELFF. This chain joins TRBV10-3 and TRBJ2-2, with D tentatively TRBD1 or TRBD2 (5 bases each). The germline CDR1 and CDR2 sequences are ENHRY and SYGVKD. This CDR3 is 16 amino acids long. V was clipped by 0 bases and J by 1 base, with 9 bases between them.

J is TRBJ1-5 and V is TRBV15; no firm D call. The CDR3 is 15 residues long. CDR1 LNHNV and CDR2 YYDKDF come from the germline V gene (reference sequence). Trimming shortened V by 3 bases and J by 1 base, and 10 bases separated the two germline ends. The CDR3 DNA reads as TGTGCCACCAGCAGGTCGGTGGGGAGCAATCAGCCCCAGCATTTT. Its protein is CATSRSVGSNQPQHF.

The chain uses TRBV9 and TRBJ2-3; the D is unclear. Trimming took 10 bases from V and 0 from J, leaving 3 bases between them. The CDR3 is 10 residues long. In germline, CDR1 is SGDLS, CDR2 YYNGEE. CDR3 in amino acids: CAGSTDTQYF. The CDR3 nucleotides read TGTGCCGGGAGCACAGATACGCAGTATTTT. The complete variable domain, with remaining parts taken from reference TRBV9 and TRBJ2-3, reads DSGVTQTPKHLITATGQRVTLRCSPRSGDLSVYWYQQSLDQGLQFLIQYYNGEERAKGNILERFSAQQFPDLHSELNLSSLELGDSALYFCAGSTDTQYFGPGTRLTVL.

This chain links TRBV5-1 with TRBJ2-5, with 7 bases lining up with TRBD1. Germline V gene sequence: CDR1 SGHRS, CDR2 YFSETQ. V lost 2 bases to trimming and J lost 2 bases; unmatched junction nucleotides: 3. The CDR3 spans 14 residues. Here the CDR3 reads CASSLTGDQETQYF. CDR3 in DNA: TGCGCCAGCAGCTTAACAGGGGATCAAGAGACCCAGTACTTC. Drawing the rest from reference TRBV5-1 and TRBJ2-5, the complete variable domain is KAGVTQTPRYLIKTRGQQVTLSCSPISGHRSVSWYQQTPGQGLQFLFEYFSETQRNKGNFPGRFSGRQFSNSRSEMNVSTLELGDSALYLCASSLTGDQETQYFGPGTRLLVL.

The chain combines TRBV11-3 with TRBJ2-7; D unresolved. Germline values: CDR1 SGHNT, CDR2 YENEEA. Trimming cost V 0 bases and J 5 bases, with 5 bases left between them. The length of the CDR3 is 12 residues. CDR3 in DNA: TGTGCCAGCAGCTTAGAGGGCCACGAGCAGTACTTC. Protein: CASSLEGHEQYF. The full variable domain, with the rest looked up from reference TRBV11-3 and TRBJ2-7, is EAGVVQSPRYKIIEKKQPVAFWCNPISGHNTLYWYLQNLGQGPELLIRYENEEAVDDSQLPKDRFSAERLKGVDSTLKIQPAELGDSAVYLCASSLEGHEQYFGPGTRLTVT.

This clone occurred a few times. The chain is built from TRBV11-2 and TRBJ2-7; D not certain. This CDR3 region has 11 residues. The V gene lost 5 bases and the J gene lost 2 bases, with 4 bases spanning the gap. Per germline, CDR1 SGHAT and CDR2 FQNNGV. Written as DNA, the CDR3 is TGTGCCAGCAGCCGTACCTACGAGCAGTACTTC. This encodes CASSRTYEQYF. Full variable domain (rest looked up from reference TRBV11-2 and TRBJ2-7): EAGVAQSPRYKIIEKRQSVAFWCNPISGHATLYWYQQILGQGPKLLIQFQNNGVVDDSQLPKDRFSAERLKGVDSTLKIQPAKLEDSAVYLCASSRTYEQYFGPGTRLTVT.

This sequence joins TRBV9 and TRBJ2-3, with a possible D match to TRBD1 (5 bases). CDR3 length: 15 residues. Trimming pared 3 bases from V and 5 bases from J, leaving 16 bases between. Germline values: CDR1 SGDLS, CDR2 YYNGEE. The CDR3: CASSADKGREDTQYF. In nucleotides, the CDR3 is TGTGCCAGCAGCGCCGACAAGGGGCGTGAAGATACGCAGTATTTT.

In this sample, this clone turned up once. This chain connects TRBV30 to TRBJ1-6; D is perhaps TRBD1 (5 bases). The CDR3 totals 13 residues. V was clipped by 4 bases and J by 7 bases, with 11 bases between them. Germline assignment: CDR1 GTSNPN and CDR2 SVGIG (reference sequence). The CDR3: CAWTGFGNSPLHF. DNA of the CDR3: TGTGCCTGGACAGGGTTTGGCAATTCACCCCTCCACTTT.

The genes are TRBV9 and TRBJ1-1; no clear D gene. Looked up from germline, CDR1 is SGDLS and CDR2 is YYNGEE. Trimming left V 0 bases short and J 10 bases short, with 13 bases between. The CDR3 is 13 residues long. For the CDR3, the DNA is TGTGCCAGCAGCGTAGATGATCGGCGCGTAGCTTTCTTT. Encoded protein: CASSVDDRRVAFF. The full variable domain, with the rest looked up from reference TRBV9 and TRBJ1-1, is DSGVTQTPKHLITATGQRVTLRCSPRSGDLSVYWYQQSLDQGLQFLIQYYNGEERAKGNILERFSAQQFPDLHSELNLSSLELGDSALYFCASSVDDRRVAFFGQGTRLTVV.

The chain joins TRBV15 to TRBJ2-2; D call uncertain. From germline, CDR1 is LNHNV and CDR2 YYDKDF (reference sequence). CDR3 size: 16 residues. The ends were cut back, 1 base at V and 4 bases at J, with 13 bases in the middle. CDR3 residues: CATSRVSGVGTGELFF. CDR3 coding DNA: TGTGCCACCAGCAGAGTGAGTGGGGTCGGCACCGGGGAGCTGTTTTTT.

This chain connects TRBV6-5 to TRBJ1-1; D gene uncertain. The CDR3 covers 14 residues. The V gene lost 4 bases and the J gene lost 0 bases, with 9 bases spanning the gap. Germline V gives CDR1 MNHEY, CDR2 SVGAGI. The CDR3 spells CASSSGFMNTEAFF. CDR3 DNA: TGTGCCAGCAGTTCGGGGTTTATGAACACTGAAGCTTTCTTT.